This T cell receptor beta chain was identified in a study of identical twins. TCRdb reprocessed the 5' RACE reads with MiXCR, giving one entry per CDR3 protein. This sample has under 300,000 distinct CDR3 sequences, with around 8.3% found just once. Findings and limits, study-wide: In cord blood, abundant beta clonotypes had fewer insertions; memory showed no trend. The degree of excess twin sharing was weaker in beta out-of-frame sequences.

This clonotype was detected ten times or more. What it binds is unknown. The CDR3 is made up of 16 amino acids. CDR1 and CDR2 (germline): SEHNR, FQNEAQ (reference sequence). Trimming took off 3 bases at V and 0 bases at J, with 15 bases between the two ends. The sample was also reused in another study, on yellow fever vaccine responses in identical twins.

The chain has TRBV7-9 and TRBJ2-7, with D perhaps matching TRBD2 (6 bases). The sequence came from a woman under 30 in good health. Sequencing was carried out using CD8+ T cells sorted from blood. CDR3 sequence (DNA): TGTGCCAGCAGCTTTTCCTCTAGCGATGGCTCCTACGAGCAGTACTTC. This codes for CASSFSSSDGSYEQYF.